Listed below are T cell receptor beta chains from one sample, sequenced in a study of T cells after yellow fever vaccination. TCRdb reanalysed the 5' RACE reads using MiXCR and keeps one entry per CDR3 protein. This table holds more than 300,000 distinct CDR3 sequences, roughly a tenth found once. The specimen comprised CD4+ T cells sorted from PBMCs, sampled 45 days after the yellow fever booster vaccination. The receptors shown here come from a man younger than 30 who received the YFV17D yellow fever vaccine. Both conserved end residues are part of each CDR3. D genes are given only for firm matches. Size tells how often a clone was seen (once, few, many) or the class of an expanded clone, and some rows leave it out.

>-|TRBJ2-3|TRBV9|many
CASSVTSTDTQYF
TGTGCCAGCAGCGTAACTAGCACAGATACGCAGTATTTT
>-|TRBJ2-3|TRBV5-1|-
CASSLQVAGLTDTQYF
TGCGCCAGCAGCTTGCAAGTAGCCGGGCTCACAGATACGCAGTATTTT
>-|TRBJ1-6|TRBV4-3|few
CASSQVSGRGAISPLHF
TGCGCCAGCAGCCAAGTATCCGGCAGGGGAGCGATTTCACCCCTCCACTTT
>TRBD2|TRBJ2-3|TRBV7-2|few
CASSLASASGGTDTQYF
TGTGCCAGCAGCTTAGCGTCGGCTAGCGGGGGAACAGATACGCAGTATTTT
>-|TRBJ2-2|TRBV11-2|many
CASATPREKAGELFF
TGTGCCAGTGCTACCCCCCGCGAAAAGGCCGGGGAGCTGTTTTTT
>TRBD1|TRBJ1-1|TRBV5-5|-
CASSFGGGGRGTEAFF
TGTGCCAGCAGCTTTGGGGGAGGGGGCAGAGGCACTGAAGCTTTCTTT
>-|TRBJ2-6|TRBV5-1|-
CASRVGTMAGANVLTF
TGCGCCAGCAGAGTGGGTACGATGGCTGGGGCCAACGTCCTGACTTTC
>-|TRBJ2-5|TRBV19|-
CASSIWSGAETQYF
TGTGCCAGTAGTATATGGTCGGGGGCAGAGACCCAGTACTTC
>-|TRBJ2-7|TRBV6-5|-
CASSPASNEQYF
TGTGCCAGCAGCCCGGCCTCCAACGAGCAGTACTTC
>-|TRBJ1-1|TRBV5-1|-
CASSLAGNSVIEAFF
TGCGCCAGCAGCCTTGCCGGGAACAGTGTAATTGAAGCTTTCTTT
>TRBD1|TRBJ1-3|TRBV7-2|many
CASSLDVPGQGNTIYF
TGTGCCAGCAGCTTAGACGTCCCGGGACAGGGAAACACCATATATTTT